This T cell receptor beta chain comes out of a study of cytomegalovirus exposure and HLA in healthy donors. For this clone: Its specificity is unknown.

Study-level findings and limits: Testing in vitro showed three CMV-associated chains specific for CMV antigens. Overall, about 160 TCR beta chains were annotated as cytomegalovirus-associated. Rarity held for most TCR sequences, but there were some public TCRs that occurred in many donors.

Assay used: immunoSEQ multiplex PCR; TCRdb lists only in-frame clones, some missing. The sample has 160,000 or so clones, 88% seen once. Looked up from germline, CDR1 is SGHAT and CDR2 is FQNNGV. CDR3 length: 15 residues. Trimming shortened V by 6 bases and J by 3 bases, and 15 bases separated the two germline ends. The donors were part of the roughly 120-subject validation cohort, which stood apart from the roughly 700-subject first cohort. The sample consisted of PBMCs. This chain joins TRBV11-2 and TRBJ1-5; D unresolved. The TCR comes from a man younger than 35 in good health and CMV-seronegative. This CDR3 is CASSYRPGVNQPQHF. Here the CDR3 DNA reads TGTGCCAGCAGTTATAGGCCCGGGGTCAATCAGCCCCAGCATTTT.